Sequencing of this TCR beta chain was carried out in a study of shared clonotypes between healthy human individuals. Study in general: The donor pool was made up of two women and a few men aged 18 to 49.

In regard to this clone: The target antigen is unknown.

Naive CD8 populations comprised CD45RO-negative cells positively selected for CCR7, excluding terminally differentiated effector memory CD45RA+ cells. All donors were healthy HIV-negative adults lacking recent acute infections or vaccinations. Study-wide findings and caveats: Sampling covered nothing but blood. Tissue TCR repertoires likely differ from those found in blood. The naive CD4 repertoires of several donors were compared, and approximately 5% of clonotypes were shared.

The CDR3 covers 13 residues. Germline assignment: CDR1 MDHEN and CDR2 SYDVKM. The V gene end was trimmed by 8 bases and the J gene end by 2 bases; junction bases not matched to a gene: 5. Only in-frame clones appear in the TCRdb table, and some are missing; sequencing was by immunoSEQ multiplex PCR. The sample contains fewer than 700,000 clones, 90% to 95% of which appear only once. Sequenced: naive CD8+ T cells sorted from blood. This TCR was recovered from a woman aged 25-40 years in good health. The chain links TRBV28 to TRBJ2-7; 8 bases agree with TRBD1. CDR3 sequence: CASRETGAYEQYF. CDR3 nucleotides: TGTGCCAGCCGGGAGACAGGGGCCTACGAGCAGTACTTC. The full variable domain, with the rest looked up from reference TRBV28 and TRBJ2-7, is DVKVTQSSRYLVKRTGEKVFLECVQDMDHENMFWYRQDPGLGLRLIYFSYDVKMKEKGDIPEGYSVSREKKERFSLILESASTNQTSMYLCASRETGAYEQYFGPGTRLTVT.